Given below is one T cell receptor beta chain in context. This clonotype was seen a few times. This clone's antigen is unknown. The record has no base qualities; no much larger clone is one base away. The method was 5' RACE. Sequenced on an Illumina HiSeq 2000. A universal primer binding site was introduced by template switching, and a unique molecular identifier was present in the final cDNA, enabling accurate counting of TCR cDNA molecules. First-strand cDNA for TCR alpha and beta chains was synthesized from specific primers in the conserved constant-segment region. To control for contamination, every cDNA library carried two barcodes: a SMART-Mk sample barcode plus Illumina barcodes. TruSeq adapter sequences, together with Illumina sample barcodes, were added in two successive PCR steps. TCR alpha and beta cDNA libraries were sequenced on the Illumina HiSeq platform with custom primers. The original methods were these. Raw reads were processed with MiGEC to extract unique molecular identifiers, and MiXCR was used to determine CDR3 positions. Recombination models were inferred per individual with the repgenHMM and IGoR tools using an EM algorithm. Shared clonotypes were analyzed with the tcR package in R, and sharing was normalized by the product of cloneset sizes. To study raw recombination free of thymic and clonal selection effects, out-of-frame nonproductive sequences were analyzed. TCRdb trimmed public reads at Q25 via fastp, called clones via MiXCR and kept in-frame beta chains. Each entry merges the rows of one CDR3 protein and shows their most common DNA and genes. The V and J calls were determined by TCRdb, not by the authors. Recorded for this sample are about 460,000 distinct CDR3 sequences; 12% to 15% of them occurred a single time. Over 0.5% of the sample rests with the top ten.

The data are from a study of identical twins (dated by TCRdb to 2016 to 2017). Concerning the study at large: To test whether fetal clonotypes persist, this study deep-sequenced TCR alpha and beta repertoires from monozygotic twins, from unrelated adults of various ages, and from cord blood. To rule out contamination, replicate twin experiments were performed at different times with different library preparation protocols.

All donors were healthy Caucasians. Three pairs of female monozygotic twins, all aged about 18 to 30 years, made up the twin cohort. Positive isolation kits from Invitrogen were used to isolate the CD4+ and CD8+ T cell populations. Germline trimming: 3 bases from V, 2 bases from J; junction bases outside gene matches: 6. CDR1 and CDR2 were assigned from the germline V gene as MDHEN and SYDVKM. The CDR3 sequence holds 16 residues, the cysteine and phenylalanine included. CDR3 DNA only is kept here, 48 bases in frame from base 1. On the study overall, not on this receptor specifically: A weaker excess of twin sharing was found in beta out-of-frame sequences because the signal-to-noise ratio was lowered by fewer shared sequences. Because the same donors could not be followed over many years, the conclusions relied on cross-sectional statistical analysis. Compared with coincidental sharing between unrelated individuals, out-of-frame TCR alpha sequences shared between twins had an excess of sequences with low generation probability. Fewer insertions were carried by abundant cord blood beta clonotypes; a weaker similar trend was observed in young adult naive repertoires, while no such trend was observed in memory repertoires. In monozygotic twins, recombination models systematically underestimated out-of-frame TCR alpha sharing, but the models matched the sharing seen between unrelated individuals. Invariant T cells such as MAIT and iNKT could partly confound zero-insertion analyses, though diverse VJ usage argued against this for most clonotypes.

These records were also assigned to another study, of yellow fever vaccine responses in identical twins. Taken from the second paper: According to the authors, the vaccine-induced T cell response in identical twins seemed to be partly convergent and partly specific to each individual. In the study, vaccine-responding T cell clones were precisely tracked in identical twins.

This receptor chain uses TRBV28 and TRBJ1-4, and TRBD1 aligns with 7 junction nucleotides. The sequenced material came from CD4+ T cells sorted from blood. This TCR came from a woman between 18 and 29 years old in good health. DNA sequence: TGTGCCAGCAGTTTCCCAGGGGGTGGTACTAATGAAAAACTGTTTTTT. It translates as CASSFPGGGTNEKLFF.